The following is a TCR beta chain sequence with its context. The antigen is undetermined. This specimen comes from a study of shared clonotypes between healthy human individuals. CD45RO-negative cells were positively selected for CCR7, leaving out terminally differentiated effector memory CD45RA+ cells. The donor population consisted of healthy HIV-negative adults with no recent acute infections or vaccinations. Whole-study results and caveats: Lower generation probabilities were found for non-shared clonotypes than for those shared by all four donors.

The ends were cut back, 6 bases at V and 5 bases at J, with 20 bases in the middle. CDR3 length: 15 amino acids. Germline V gene lookup returns CDR1 MNHEY and CDR2 SMNVEV (reference sequence). Generated by immunoSEQ multiplex PCR, the TCRdb table keeps only in-frame clones and is missing some. The sample contains about 2 million clones, about 94% of which appear only once. The sample consisted of naive CD8+ T cells sorted from blood. V is TRBV27 and J is TRBJ2-7; either TRBD1 or TRBD2 may supply D (5 bases each). This receptor was identified in a man younger than 30 in good health. The CDR3 here is CASSPGVTGVDEQYF. As DNA, the CDR3 is TGTGCCAGCAGCCCCGGGGTTACAGGCGTCGACGAGCAGTACTTC.